This T cell receptor beta chain was identified in a study of identical twins (TCRdb year 2016). For the wider study: TCR alpha and beta repertoires from monozygotic twins, unrelated adults of various ages and cord blood were deep-sequenced to test whether fetal clonotypes persist. To rule out contamination, replicate twin experiments were performed at different times with different library preparation protocols.

Every donor in the study was a healthy Caucasian. Library preparation used 5' RACE. Sequencing used an Illumina HiSeq 2000. Template switching introduced a universal primer binding site; the final cDNA contained a unique molecular identifier, enabling accurate counting of TCR cDNA molecules. Specific primers in the conserved constant-segment region were used to synthesize first-strand cDNA for TCR alpha and beta chains. To control for contamination, each cDNA library was double barcoded with a SMART-Mk sample barcode plus Illumina barcodes. TruSeq adapter sequences, together with Illumina sample barcodes, were added in two successive PCR steps. The Illumina HiSeq platform was used with custom primers to sequence TCR alpha and beta cDNA libraries. The authors processed their data as follows. MiGEC processed the raw reads to extract unique molecular identifiers, while MiXCR was used to determine the CDR3 positions. For each individual, recombination models were inferred using an EM algorithm with the repgenHMM and IGoR tools. The analysis of shared clonotypes was done with the tcR package in R, with sharing normalized by the product of cloneset sizes. To study raw recombination free of thymic and clonal selection effects, out-of-frame nonproductive sequences were analyzed. The public reads were reprocessed in TCRdb via fastp at Q25 and MiXCR, keeping in-frame beta chains. Identical CDR3 proteins give one entry, which carries the most common genes and DNA. The V and J calls follow TCRdb's processing rather than the paper's. A total of 1.5 million to 2 million distinct CDR3 sequences appear in this sample, under 35% of them only once. The ten largest clones add up to about 0.27% of the sample.

Study-level results and caveats: Out-of-frame TCR alpha sharing in monozygotic twins was systematically underestimated by recombination models, whereas sharing between unrelated individuals was in agreement with the recombination models. Fewer insertions were carried by abundant cord blood beta clonotypes; a weaker similar trend was observed in young adult naive repertoires, while no such trend was observed in memory repertoires. Excess twin sharing in beta out-of-frame sequences was weaker because fewer shared sequences lowered the signal-to-noise ratio. Compared with coincidental sharing between unrelated individuals, out-of-frame TCR alpha sequences shared between twins had an excess of sequences with low generation probability. Invariant T cells such as MAIT and iNKT could partly confound zero-insertion analyses, though diverse VJ usage argued against this for most clonotypes. Because the same donors could not be followed over many years, the conclusions depended on cross-sectional statistical analysis.

V is cut by 6 bases and J by 7 bases, and the space between the germline ends is 7 bases. Taken from the germline V gene, the CDR1 and CDR2 loops are ENHRY and SYGVKD. From the cysteine up to the phenylalanine, the CDR3 has a length of 12 residues. The CDR3 DNA has 36 bases and is translated from base 1. Concerning this clonotype itself: Its cognate antigen has yet to be identified. It has no much larger one-base neighbor in the sample; base qualities were not kept.

This clonotype was sampled from a newborn girl in good health. The specimen was cord blood. The chain employs TRBV10-3 and TRBJ1-6, and TRBD1 may be the D gene, going by 5 matching bases. The nucleotide sequence reads TGTGCCATCAGGACAGAAAATTCACCCCTCCACTTT. The encoded protein is CAIRTENSPLHF.